This T cell receptor (beta chain) was captured in a study of T-cell reconstitution after alpha-beta-depleted transplantation in children. This clonotype was detected a few times. Preparing the TCRbeta library involved the use of unique molecular identifiers. TCRdb used MiXCR to reprocess the PCR reads, holding one entry per CDR3 protein. Here the sample spans some 120,000 distinct CDR3 sequences, about 9.5% being singletons. The CDR3 runs to 15 residues. Germline CDR1 and CDR2: MNHEY and SMNVEV (reference sequence). V gave up 3 bases and J gave up 3 bases, with 12 bases separating them. The sequencing here drew on PBMCs, mostly from graft donor cells, taken 180 days after TCRalphabeta/CD19-depleted stem cell transplant. This TCR came from a girl under three years old who had a stem cell transplant for combined immunodeficiency, so the T cells may come from the graft donor. The chain has TRBV27 and TRBJ1-5; no clear D gene. Here the CDR3 reads CASSFTGFINQPQHF. CDR3 in DNA: TGTGCCAGCAGTTTTACGGGCTTCATCAATCAGCCCCAGCATTTT.